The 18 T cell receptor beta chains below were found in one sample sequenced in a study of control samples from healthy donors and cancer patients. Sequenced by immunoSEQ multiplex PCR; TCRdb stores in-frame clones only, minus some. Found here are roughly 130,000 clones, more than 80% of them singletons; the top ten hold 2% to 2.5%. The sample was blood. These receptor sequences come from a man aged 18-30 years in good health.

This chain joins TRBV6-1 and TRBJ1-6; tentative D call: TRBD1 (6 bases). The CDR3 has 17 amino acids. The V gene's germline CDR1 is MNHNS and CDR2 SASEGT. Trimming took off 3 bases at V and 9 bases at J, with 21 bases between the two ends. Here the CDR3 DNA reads TGTGCCAGCAGTGAGCTCCAATACGGACAGTTTCTTTCACCCCTCCACTTT. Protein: CASSELQYGQFLSPLHF.

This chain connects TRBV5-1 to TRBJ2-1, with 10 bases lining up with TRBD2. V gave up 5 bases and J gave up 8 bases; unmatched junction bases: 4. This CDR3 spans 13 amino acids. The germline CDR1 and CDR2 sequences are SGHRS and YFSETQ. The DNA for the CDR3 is TGCGCCAGCAGGAGCGGGGGGGCCTATGAGCAGTTCTTC. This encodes CASRSGGAYEQFF.

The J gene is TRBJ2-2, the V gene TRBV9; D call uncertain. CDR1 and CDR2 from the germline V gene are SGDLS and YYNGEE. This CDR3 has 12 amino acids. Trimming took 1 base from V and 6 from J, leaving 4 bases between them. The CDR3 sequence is CASSVRPGELFF. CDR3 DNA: TGTGCCAGCAGCGTACGCCCCGGGGAGCTGTTTTTT.

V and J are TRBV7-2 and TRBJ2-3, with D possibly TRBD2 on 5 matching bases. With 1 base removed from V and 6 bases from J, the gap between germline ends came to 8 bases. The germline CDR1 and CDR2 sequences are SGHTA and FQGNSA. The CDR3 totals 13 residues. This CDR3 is CASSLGGSDTQYF. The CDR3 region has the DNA TGTGCCAGCAGCTTAGGAGGGTCGGATACGCAGTATTTT.

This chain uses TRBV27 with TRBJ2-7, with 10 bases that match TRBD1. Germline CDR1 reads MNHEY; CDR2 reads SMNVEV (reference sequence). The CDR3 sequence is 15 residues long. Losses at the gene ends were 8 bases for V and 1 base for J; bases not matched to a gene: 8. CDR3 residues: CASGRGQGRSYEQYF. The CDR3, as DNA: TGTGCCAGCGGCCGGGGACAGGGGAGGTCCTACGAGCAGTACTTC.

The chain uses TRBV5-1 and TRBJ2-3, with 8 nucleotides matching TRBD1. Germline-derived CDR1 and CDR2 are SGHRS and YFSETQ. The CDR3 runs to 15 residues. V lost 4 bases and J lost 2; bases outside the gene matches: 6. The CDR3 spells CASSPGQGHTDTQYF. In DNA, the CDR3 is TGCGCCAGCAGCCCCGGACAGGGACACACAGATACGCAGTATTTT.

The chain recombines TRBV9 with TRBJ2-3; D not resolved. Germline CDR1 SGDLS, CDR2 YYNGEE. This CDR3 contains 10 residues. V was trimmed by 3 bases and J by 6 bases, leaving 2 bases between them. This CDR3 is CASSADTQYF. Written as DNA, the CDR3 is TGTGCCAGCAGCGCGGATACGCAGTATTTT.

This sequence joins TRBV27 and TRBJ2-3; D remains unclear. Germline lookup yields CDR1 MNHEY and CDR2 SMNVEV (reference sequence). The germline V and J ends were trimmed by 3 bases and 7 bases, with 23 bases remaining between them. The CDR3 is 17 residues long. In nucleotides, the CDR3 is TGTGCCAGCAGTTTGGTACGAACCGGGTCGAAGACCTATACGCAGTATTTT. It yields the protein CASSLVRTGSKTYTQYF.

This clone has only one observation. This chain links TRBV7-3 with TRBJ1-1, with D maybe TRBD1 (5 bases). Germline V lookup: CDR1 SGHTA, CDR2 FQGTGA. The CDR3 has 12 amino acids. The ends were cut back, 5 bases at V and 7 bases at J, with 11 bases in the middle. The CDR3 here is CASSLTGGEAFF. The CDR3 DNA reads TGTGCCAGCAGCCTCACAGGAGGTGAAGCTTTCTTT.

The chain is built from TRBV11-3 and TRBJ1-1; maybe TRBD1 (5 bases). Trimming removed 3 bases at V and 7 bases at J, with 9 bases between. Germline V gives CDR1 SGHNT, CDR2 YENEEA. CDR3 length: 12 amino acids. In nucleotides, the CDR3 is TGTGCCAGCAGCTTCAGGGATGGTGAAGCTTTCTTT. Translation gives CASSFRDGEAFF.

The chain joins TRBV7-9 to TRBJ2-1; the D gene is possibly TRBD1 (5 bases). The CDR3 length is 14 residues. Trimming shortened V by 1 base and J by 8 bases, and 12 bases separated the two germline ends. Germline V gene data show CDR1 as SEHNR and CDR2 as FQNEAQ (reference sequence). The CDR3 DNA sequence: TGTGCCAGCAGCTTAGTAGGGAAAGGGGATGAGCAGTTCTTC. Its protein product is CASSLVGKGDEQFF.

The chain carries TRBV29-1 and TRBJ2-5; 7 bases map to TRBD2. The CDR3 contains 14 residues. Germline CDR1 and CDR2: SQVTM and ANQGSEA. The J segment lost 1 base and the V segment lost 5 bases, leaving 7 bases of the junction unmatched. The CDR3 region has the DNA TGCAGCGTTTCGGGGGGAGCGGCCCAAGAGACCCAGTACTTC. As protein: CSVSGGAAQETQYF.

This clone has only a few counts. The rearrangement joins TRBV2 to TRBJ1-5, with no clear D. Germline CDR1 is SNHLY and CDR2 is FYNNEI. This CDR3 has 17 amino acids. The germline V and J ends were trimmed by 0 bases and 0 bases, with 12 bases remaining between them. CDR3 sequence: CASSEAGGRLSNQPQHF. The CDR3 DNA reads TGTGCCAGCAGTGAAGCGGGAGGGAGACTTAGCAATCAGCCCCAGCATTTT.

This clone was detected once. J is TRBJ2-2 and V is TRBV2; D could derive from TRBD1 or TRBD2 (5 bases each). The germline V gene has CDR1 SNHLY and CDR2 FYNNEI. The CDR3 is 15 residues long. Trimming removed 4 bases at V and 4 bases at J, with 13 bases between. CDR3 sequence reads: CASSGSQGRTGELFF. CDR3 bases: TGTGCCAGCAGTGGGTCCCAGGGACGCACCGGGGAGCTGTTTTTT. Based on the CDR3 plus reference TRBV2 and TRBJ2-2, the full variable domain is EPEVTQTPSHQVTQMGQEVILRCVPISNHLYFYWYRQILGQKVEFLVSFYNNEISEKSEIFDDQFSVERPDGSNFTLKIRSTKLEDSAMYFCASSGSQGRTGELFFGEGSRLTVL.

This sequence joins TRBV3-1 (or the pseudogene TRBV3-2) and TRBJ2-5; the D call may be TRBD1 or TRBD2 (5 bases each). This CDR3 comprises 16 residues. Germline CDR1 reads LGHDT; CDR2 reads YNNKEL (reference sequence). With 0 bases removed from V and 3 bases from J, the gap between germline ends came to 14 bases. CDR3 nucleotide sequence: TGTGCCAGCAGCCAAGATCGGGGACGGCAAAAAGAGACCCAGTACTTC. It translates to CASSQDRGRQKETQYF.

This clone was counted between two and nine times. CDR3 in amino acids: CASSLVTGELFF. The CDR3 nucleotides are TGTGCCAGCAGCTTAGTAACCGGGGAGCTGTTTTTT. This chain links TRBV7-9 with TRBJ2-2; D unresolved. The CDR3 runs 12 residues. Per germline, CDR1 SEHNR and CDR2 FQNEAQ (reference sequence). Trimming left V 1 base short and J 5 bases short, with 2 bases between.

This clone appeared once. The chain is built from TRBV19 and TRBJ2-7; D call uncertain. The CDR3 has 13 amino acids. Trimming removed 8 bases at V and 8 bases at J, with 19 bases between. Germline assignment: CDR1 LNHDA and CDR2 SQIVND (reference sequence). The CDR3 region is CASFRAPDGQQYV. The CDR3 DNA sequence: TGTGCCAGTTTTAGGGCGCCGGACGGGCAGCAGTACGTC.

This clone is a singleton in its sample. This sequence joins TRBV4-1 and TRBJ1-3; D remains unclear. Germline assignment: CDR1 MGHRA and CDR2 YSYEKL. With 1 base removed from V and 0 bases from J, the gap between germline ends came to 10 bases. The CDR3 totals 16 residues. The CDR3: CASSQGRSPSGNTIYF. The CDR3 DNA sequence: TGCGCCAGCAGCCAAGGCCGAAGTCCCTCTGGAAACACCATATATTTT.